This paragraph covers one TCR beta chain sequence. Its cognate antigen is unknown. Of the isolated RNA, all was reverse transcribed, and so the sequenced material was expressed TCRB transcripts. Sequencing was performed with immunoSEQ multiplex PCR; in TCRdb, only in-frame clones are kept and a portion is missing. The data show tens of thousands of clones, roughly half seen once. This sample is drawn from a study of beta chain features in type 1 diabetes. Study context: In age, gender and cell yields, patients were similar to healthy donors. All samples yielded roughly 100,000,000 examined sorted cells. Study-wide results and caveats: Shortening of TCRB CDR3s, moderate but significant, appeared in all four CD4+ subsets of Type 1 diabetes patients. Patients showed naive, central memory and Treg TCRB repertoires that appeared more similar than those of healthy donors.

This CDR3 contains 15 residues. Trimming took off 1 base at V and 5 bases at J, with 14 bases between the two ends. Germline loops: CDR1 MNHEY, CDR2 SMNVEV (reference sequence). One heparinised draw, averaging about 0.11 L, was taken per donor. The chain employs TRBV27 and TRBJ1-1, with D possibly being TRBD1 (6 bases). Material for sequencing was central memory CD4+ T cells from blood. The clonotype was recovered from a man aged 30 to 45 with type 1 diabetes. The chain's CDR3 is CASSLYSRGRTEAFF. The CDR3 DNA follows: TGTGCCAGCAGTTTATACTCCAGGGGTCGGACTGAAGCTTTCTTT.